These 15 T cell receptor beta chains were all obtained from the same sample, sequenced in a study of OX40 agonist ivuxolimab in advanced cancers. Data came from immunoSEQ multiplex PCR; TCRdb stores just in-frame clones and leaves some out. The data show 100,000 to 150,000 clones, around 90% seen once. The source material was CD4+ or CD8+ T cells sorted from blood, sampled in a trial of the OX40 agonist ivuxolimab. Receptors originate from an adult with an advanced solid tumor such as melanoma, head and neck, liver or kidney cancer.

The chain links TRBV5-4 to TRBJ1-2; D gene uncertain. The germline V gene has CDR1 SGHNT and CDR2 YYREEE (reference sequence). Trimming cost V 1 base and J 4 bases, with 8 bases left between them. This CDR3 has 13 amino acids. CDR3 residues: CASSLSEGYGYTF. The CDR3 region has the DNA TGTGCCAGCAGCTTGTCGGAGGGCTATGGCTACACCTTC.

The CDR3 loop reads CASSNFGGADGYTF. For the CDR3, the DNA is TGTGCCAGCAGTAACTTTGGGGGGGCGGATGGCTACACCTTC. V usage is TRBV6-5 and J usage is TRBJ1-2; possible D gene TRBD1, 6 bases. With 5 bases removed from V and 6 bases from J, the gap between germline ends came to 16 bases. CDR3 length: 14 amino acids. Germline values: CDR1 MNHEY, CDR2 SVGAGI.

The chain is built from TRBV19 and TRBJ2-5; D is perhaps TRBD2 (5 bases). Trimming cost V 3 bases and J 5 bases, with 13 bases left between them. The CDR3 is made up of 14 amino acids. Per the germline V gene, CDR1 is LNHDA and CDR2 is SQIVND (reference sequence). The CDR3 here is CASSIRTSPETQYF. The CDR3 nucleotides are TGTGCCAGTAGTATCAGAACTAGTCCGGAGACCCAGTACTTC. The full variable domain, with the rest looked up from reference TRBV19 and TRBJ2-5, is DGGITQSPKYLFRKEGQNVTLSCEQNLNHDAMYWYRQDPGQGLRLIYYSQIVNDFQKGDIAEGYSVSREKKESFPLTVTSAQKNPTAFYLCASSIRTSPETQYFGPGTRLLVL.

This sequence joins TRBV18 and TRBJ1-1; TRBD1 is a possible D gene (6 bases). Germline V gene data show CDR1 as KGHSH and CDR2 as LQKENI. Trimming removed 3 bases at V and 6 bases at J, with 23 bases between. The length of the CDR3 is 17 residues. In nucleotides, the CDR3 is TGTGCCAGCTCACCGGGGTACCATGGAGACAGGAATGCTGAAGCTTTCTTT. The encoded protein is CASSPGYHGDRNAEAFF.

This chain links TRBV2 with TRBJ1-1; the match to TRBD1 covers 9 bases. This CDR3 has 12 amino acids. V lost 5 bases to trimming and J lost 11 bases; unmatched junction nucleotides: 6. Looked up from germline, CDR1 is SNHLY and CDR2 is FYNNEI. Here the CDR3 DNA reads TGTGCCAGCAGTACAGGGGGCTCTAGGGCTTTCTTT. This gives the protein CASSTGGSRAFF.

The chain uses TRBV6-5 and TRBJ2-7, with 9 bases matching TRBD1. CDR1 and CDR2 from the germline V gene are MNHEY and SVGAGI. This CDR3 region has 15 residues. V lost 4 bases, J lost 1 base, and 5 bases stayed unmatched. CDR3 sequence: CASSLSGQGSYEQYF. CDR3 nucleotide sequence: TGTGCCAGCAGTTTATCTGGACAGGGGTCCTACGAGCAGTACTTC.

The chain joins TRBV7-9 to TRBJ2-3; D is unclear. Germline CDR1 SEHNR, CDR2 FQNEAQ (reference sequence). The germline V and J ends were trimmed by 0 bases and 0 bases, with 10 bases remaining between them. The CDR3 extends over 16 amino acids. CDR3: CASSLARPSSTDTQYF. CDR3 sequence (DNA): TGTGCCAGCAGCTTAGCGCGACCCTCTAGCACAGATACGCAGTATTTT.

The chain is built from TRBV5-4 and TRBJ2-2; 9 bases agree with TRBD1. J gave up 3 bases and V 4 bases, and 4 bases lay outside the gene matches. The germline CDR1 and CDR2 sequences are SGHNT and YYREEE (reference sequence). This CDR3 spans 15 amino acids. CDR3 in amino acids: CASSGRDRDTGELFF. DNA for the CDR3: TGTGCCAGCAGCGGACGGGACAGGGACACCGGGGAGCTGTTTTTT. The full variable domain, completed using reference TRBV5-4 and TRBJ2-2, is ETGVTQSPTHLIKTRGQQVTLRCSSQSGHNTVSWYQQALGQGPQFIFQYYREEENGRGNFPPRFSGLQFPNYSSELNVNALELDDSALYLCASSGRDRDTGELFFGEGSRLTVL.

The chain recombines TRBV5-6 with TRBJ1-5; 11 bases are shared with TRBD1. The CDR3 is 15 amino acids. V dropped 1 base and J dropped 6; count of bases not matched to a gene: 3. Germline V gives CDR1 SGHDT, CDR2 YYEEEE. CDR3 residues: CASSLWTGGSQPQHF. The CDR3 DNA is TGTGCCAGCAGCTTGTGGACAGGGGGCAGTCAGCCCCAGCATTTT.

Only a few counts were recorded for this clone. CDR3 coding DNA: TGTGCCAGCAGCGGCTCCGGGACAGGGTTGGAGACCCAGTACTTC. Its translation: CASSGSGTGLETQYF. The V call is TRBV9, the J call TRBJ2-5; 9 nucleotides agree with TRBD1. CDR3 length: 15 amino acids. Germline-derived CDR1 and CDR2 are SGDLS and YYNGEE. The trim removed 3 bases at V and 5 bases at J, leaving 8 bases unmatched.

CDR3 in amino acids: CASSPGRVGNTIYF. The DNA of the CDR3 is TGTGCCAGCAGCCCAGGGAGAGTTGGAAACACCATATATTTT. J is TRBJ1-3 and V is TRBV7-8, with a tentative D call TRBD1 (5 bases). Germline CDR1 is SGHVS and CDR2 is FQNEAQ. The CDR3 sequence is 14 residues long. V gave up 5 bases and J gave up 3 bases, with 11 bases separating them.

The CDR3 DNA is TGCGCCAGCAGCGAACGGACCGACTTCCCAGAGACCCAGTACTTC. This sequence encodes CASSERTDFPETQYF. The chain has TRBV5-1 and TRBJ2-5; D gene uncertain. This CDR3 is built from 15 residues. V shed 4 bases and J shed 4 bases, with 17 bases lying between them. Germline V gene lookup returns CDR1 SGHRS and CDR2 YFSETQ.

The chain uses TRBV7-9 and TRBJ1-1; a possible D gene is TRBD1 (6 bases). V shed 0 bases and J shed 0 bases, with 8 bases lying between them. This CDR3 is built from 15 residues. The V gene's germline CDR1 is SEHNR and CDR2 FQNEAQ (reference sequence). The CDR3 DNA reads TGTGCCAGCAGCTTAGCGAGGACAGTGAACACTGAAGCTTTCTTT. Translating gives CASSLARTVNTEAFF. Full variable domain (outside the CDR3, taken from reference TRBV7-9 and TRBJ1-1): DTGVSQNPRHKITKRGQNVTFRCDPISEHNRLYWYRQTLGQGPEFLTYFQNEAQLEKSRLLSDRFSAERPKGSFSTLEIQRTEQGDSAMYLCASSLARTVNTEAFFGQGTRLTVV.

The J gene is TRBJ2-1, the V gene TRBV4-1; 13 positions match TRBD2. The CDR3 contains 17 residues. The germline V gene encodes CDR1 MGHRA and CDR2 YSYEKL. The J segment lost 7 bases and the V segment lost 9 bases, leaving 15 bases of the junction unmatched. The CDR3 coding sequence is TGCGCCAGAGCCTTAAGGGAACTAGCGGGAGGGCCGAATGAGCAGTTCTTC. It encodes CARALRELAGGPNEQFF.

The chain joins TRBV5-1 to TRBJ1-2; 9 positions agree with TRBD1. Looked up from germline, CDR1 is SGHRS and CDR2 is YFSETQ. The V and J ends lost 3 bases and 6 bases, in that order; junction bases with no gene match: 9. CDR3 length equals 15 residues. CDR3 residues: CASSSRGQGADGYTF. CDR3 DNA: TGCGCCAGCAGCTCACGGGGACAGGGAGCGGATGGCTACACCTTC.